These 6 T cell receptor beta chains came from one sample sequenced in a study of Graves' ophthalmopathy and Graves' hyperthyroidism. Beta-chain TCR CDR3 regions were amplified from RNA transcripts. A first-round RT-PCR used HTBI primers, followed by a second-round multiplex PCR. Each CDR3 protein gets one entry after TCRdb re-called the multiplex PCR reads with MiXCR. The sample has tens of thousands of distinct CDR3 sequences, roughly 46% seen once. Specimen: peripheral blood. The origin of the receptors is an adult woman with Graves' ophthalmopathy.

V and J are TRBV6-5 and TRBJ2-7; 10 bases fit TRBD1. The junction had 5 bases not matched to a gene; V was cut back by 0 bases and J by 6 bases. The CDR3 totals 15 residues. In germline, CDR1 is MNHEY, CDR2 SVGAGI. CDR3 sequence (DNA): TGTGCCAGCAGTTACTCGACAGGGGGCTCGGGCGAGCAGTACTTC. Its translation is CASSYSTGGSGEQYF.

Turning to this clonotype: A much larger clone sits a single nucleotide away, making a read error possible. The genes are TRBV28 and TRBJ1-5; D is undetermined. The CDR3 is 16 amino acids. Looked up from germline, CDR1 is MDHEN and CDR2 is SYDVKM. CDR3 bases: TGTACCAGCAGTTTTGAAGCGGCCCATCGAGATCAGCCCCAGCATTTT. Translation: CTSSFEAAHRDQPQHF. Full variable domain (remainder filled in from reference TRBV28 and TRBJ1-5): DVKVTQSSRYLVKRTGEKVFLECVQDMDHENMFWYRQDPGLGLRLIYFSYDVKMKEKGDIPEGYSVSREKKERFSLILESASTNQTSMYLCTSSFEAAHRDQPQHFGDGTRLSIL.

The chain carries TRBV20-1 and TRBJ1-2; 7 bases align to TRBD1. The CDR3 has 14 residues. CDR1 DFQATT and CDR2 SNEGSKA come from the germline V gene (reference sequence). Unmatched junction bases numbered 13, after V lost 4 bases and J lost 8 bases. The CDR3 reads CSATPDRRTKGYTF. The DNA of the CDR3 is TGCAGTGCTACACCGGACAGGAGGACTAAGGGCTACACCTTC.

The CDR3 reads CASSEGTGYNSPLHF. The CDR3 region has the DNA TGTGCCAGCAGTGAAGGGACAGGGTATAATTCACCCCTCCACTTT. J is TRBJ1-6 and V is TRBV2; 8 positions match TRBD1. Losses at the gene ends were 1 base for V and 4 bases for J; bases not matched to a gene: 0. Germline values: CDR1 SNHLY, CDR2 FYNNEI. The CDR3 runs to 15 residues.

This chain joins TRBV7-2 and TRBJ2-5; D unclear. Trimming shortened V by 0 bases and J by 0 bases, and 11 bases separated the two germline ends. Germline values: CDR1 SGHTA, CDR2 FQGNSA. This CDR3 contains 16 residues. The CDR3 loop is CASSLAGISYQETQYF. The CDR3 region has the DNA TGTGCCAGCAGCTTAGCGGGTATATCGTACCAAGAGACCCAGTACTTC.

V usage is TRBV7-2 and J usage is TRBJ2-7, with TRBD1 identical over 12 bases. CDR3 length: 15 amino acids. Germline loops: CDR1 SGHTA, CDR2 FQGNSA. The J segment lost 5 bases and the V segment lost 5 bases, leaving 7 bases of the junction unmatched. CDR3: CASSTTGTGGNEQYF. CDR3 nucleotides: TGTGCCAGCAGCACTACCGGGACAGGGGGCAACGAGCAGTACTTC.